The T cell receptor beta chain under discussion was sequenced for a study of blood T cell repertoires in COVID-19. Study in general: The analysed material was cDNA or gDNA that came from T cells, B-cell-depleted T cells, or PBMCs.

A single count supports this clone. The V gene end was trimmed by 4 bases and the J gene end by 3 bases; junction bases not matched to a gene: 4. Germline-derived CDR1 and CDR2 are SGHRS and YFSETQ. CDR3 length: 14 amino acids. Produced via immunoSEQ multiplex PCR; TCRdb's table is partial and in-frame only. This table has 52,000 or so clones, approximately 84% appearing once. The V and J genes are TRBV5-1 and TRBJ2-1; 7 bases line up with TRBD2. The sample comprised peripheral blood. The clonotype was recovered from a human donor in a cohort sampled during active COVID-19. CDR3 amino acids: CASSRGDVYNEQFF. The CDR3 DNA follows: TGCGCCAGCAGCCGGGGGGACGTCTACAATGAGCAGTTCTTC.